Below, 9 T cell receptor beta chains from the same sample are listed, as sequenced in a study of cytomegalovirus exposure and HLA in healthy donors. Both 60 Vbeta primers and 13 Jbeta primers went into the PCR. TCRdb keeps only in-frame clones here, not all; method: immunoSEQ multiplex PCR. The sample contains roughly 140,000 clones, roughly 80% of which appear only once. The sequencing sample was made of PBMCs. These receptors were taken from a man aged 35 to 55 in good health and CMV-seropositive.

The sample holds one count of this clone. The chain carries TRBV28 and TRBJ2-2; 7 nucleotides align to TRBD1. CDR3 length equals 14 residues. Germline V CDR1 and CDR2: MDHEN, SYDVKM. After removal of 6 bases from V and 6 bases from J, the junction contained 7 bases not matched to a gene. The CDR3, as DNA: TGTGCCAGCAGCACGGGACAGAGCGCCGGGGAGCTGTTTTTT. As protein: CASSTGQSAGELFF.

The V gene is TRBV10-3, the J gene TRBJ2-7, with D possibly matching TRBD1 (6 bases). V lost 6 bases to trimming and J lost 3 bases, with 15 bases between them. The CDR3 has 14 amino acids. The V gene's germline CDR1 is ENHRY and CDR2 SYGVKD. In nucleotides, the CDR3 is TGTGCCATCAGAGGTACGGAAGGGGGCTACGAGCAGTACTTC. Its translation: CAIRGTEGGYEQYF.

This clone was detected only a few times. The gene calls are TRBV5-5 and TRBJ2-7, with 8 bases lining up with TRBD1. CDR1 SGHKS and CDR2 YYEKEE come from the germline V gene (reference sequence). The CDR3 has 15 amino acids. Trimming took 4 bases from V and 4 from J; bases not matched to a gene: 10. For the CDR3, the DNA is TGTGCCAGCAGCCTGAGGACAGGGAGGTTGTACGAGCAGTACTTC. It specifies CASSLRTGRLYEQYF. Drawing the rest from reference TRBV5-5 and TRBJ2-7, the complete variable domain is DAGVTQSPTHLIKTRGQQVTLRCSPISGHKSVSWYQQVLGQGPQFIFQYYEKEERGRGNFPDRFSARQFPNYSSELNVNALLLGDSALYLCASSLRTGRLYEQYFGPGTRLTVT.

This clone was detected once. V gene TRBV25-1 combines with J gene TRBJ1-3, with 7 bases fitting TRBD1. V trimming: 3 bases; J trimming: 2 bases; junction bases outside the gene matches: 4. CDR1 and CDR2 from the germline V gene are MGHDK and SYGVNS. CDR3 length equals 15 residues. The DNA for the CDR3 is TGTGCCAGCAGTGACGACAGGGAGGCTGGAAACACCATATATTTT. Translation: CASSDDREAGNTIYF.

The chain joins TRBV9 to TRBJ2-1; the D gene is possibly TRBD1 (6 bases). The CDR3 consists of 12 residues. Trimming pared 3 bases from V and 5 bases from J, leaving 6 bases between. Germline V CDR1 and CDR2: SGDLS, YYNGEE. CDR3 DNA: TGTGCCAGCAGCGCAGGGGACAATGAGCAGTTCTTC. Translating it yields CASSAGDNEQFF. Based on the CDR3 plus reference TRBV9 and TRBJ2-1, the full variable domain is DSGVTQTPKHLITATGQRVTLRCSPRSGDLSVYWYQQSLDQGLQFLIQYYNGEERAKGNILERFSAQQFPDLHSELNLSSLELGDSALYFCASSAGDNEQFFGPGTRLTVL.

The V call is TRBV4-3, the J call TRBJ2-1; the match to TRBD1 covers 10 bases. V lost 1 base, J lost 7 bases, and 16 bases stayed unmatched. The CDR3 extends over 19 amino acids. Germline CDR1 reads LGHNA; CDR2 reads YSLEER. The CDR3 DNA reads as TGCGCCAGCAGCCAAGGGACAGGGGGTGCAGCGCTAAGCCAAAATGAGCAGTTCTTC. Residues: CASSQGTGGAALSQNEQFF.

The chain employs TRBV5-1 and TRBJ1-1; 12 nucleotides agree with TRBD1. This CDR3 spans 16 amino acids. Germline V lookup: CDR1 SGHRS, CDR2 YFSETQ. V shed 2 bases, J shed 8 bases, and the junction held 10 bases outside the gene matches. The CDR3 loop reads CASSLVPGTGGLEAFF. CDR3 nucleotide sequence: TGCGCCAGCAGCTTAGTCCCCGGGACAGGGGGCTTGGAAGCTTTCTTT. The full variable domain, completed using reference TRBV5-1 and TRBJ1-1, is KAGVTQTPRYLIKTRGQQVTLSCSPISGHRSVSWYQQTPGQGLQFLFEYFSETQRNKGNFPGRFSGRQFSNSRSEMNVSTLELGDSALYLCASSLVPGTGGLEAFFGQGTRLTVV.

The V call is TRBV6-1, the J call TRBJ2-7, with D tentatively TRBD1 (5 bases). This CDR3 contains 14 residues. Germline V gene sequence: CDR1 MNHNS, CDR2 SASEGT. Trimming removed 6 bases from V and 2 bases from J, with 14 bases in between. Here the CDR3 reads CASRLDIKPYEQYF. CDR3 nucleotides: TGTGCCAGCAGGCTGGACATAAAGCCCTACGAGCAGTACTTC.

This clone appeared a single time. The CDR3 here is CASSLDSSGTGGFGSPLHF. CDR3 bases: TGTGCCAGCAGCTTAGACTCCTCCGGGACAGGGGGTTTTGGATCACCCCTCCACTTT. This sequence joins TRBV7-8 and TRBJ1-6, with 11 positions matching TRBD1. Per germline, CDR1 SGHVS and CDR2 FQNEAQ. The trim removed 1 base at V and 10 bases at J, leaving 15 bases unmatched. The CDR3 spans 19 residues.